The next 12 T cell receptor beta chains were all read from a single sample in a study of OX40 agonist ivuxolimab in advanced cancers. TCRdb keeps only in-frame clones here, not all; method: immunoSEQ multiplex PCR. The table records tens of thousands of clones, around 83% of them present only once. The specimen comprised CD4+ or CD8+ T cells sorted from blood, sampled in a trial of the OX40 agonist ivuxolimab. The receptors stem from an adult with an advanced solid tumor such as melanoma, head and neck, liver or kidney cancer.

The gene calls are TRBV11-1 and TRBJ1-3, with D hard to call. V lost 5 bases and J lost 4, with 9 bases in between. The CDR3 extends over 13 amino acids. Germline lookup yields CDR1 SGHAT and CDR2 FQDESV (reference sequence). The CDR3 protein is CASSIPPGNTIYF. The CDR3 bases are TGTGCCAGCAGCATACCCCCAGGAAACACCATATATTTT.

This chain joins TRBV6-5 and TRBJ1-2; no definite D call. Looked up from germline, CDR1 is MNHEY and CDR2 is SVGAGI. The V and J ends lost 6 bases and 0 bases respectively, with 14 bases between them. CDR3 length: 15 residues. CDR3 nucleotide sequence: TGTGCCAGCAGCTCAATAAACGAGGCTAACTATGGCTACACCTTC. Translation: CASSSINEANYGYTF.

The gene calls are TRBV6-5 and TRBJ2-1; no clear D gene. The CDR3 consists of 14 residues. The germline gives CDR1 MNHEY, CDR2 SVGAGI. Trimming stripped 6 bases from V and 0 bases from J, with 9 bases between. In nucleotides, the CDR3 is TGTGCCAGCAGCCCAGCTCCCTCCTACAATGAGCAGTTCTTC. It yields the protein CASSPAPSYNEQFF.

This clone was observed a handful of times. The V call is TRBV2, the J call TRBJ2-5; unclear D gene. The germline V gene encodes CDR1 SNHLY and CDR2 FYNNEI. V lost 2 bases to trimming and J lost 3 bases, with 4 bases between them. This CDR3 has 12 residues. DNA for the CDR3: TGTGCCAGCAGTGAACAGAAAGAGACCCAGTACTTC. Its translation: CASSEQKETQYF.

The chain is built from TRBV9 and TRBJ2-7; 8 bases line up with TRBD2. This CDR3 contains 15 residues. Germline lookup yields CDR1 SGDLS and CDR2 YYNGEE. Trimming cost V 4 bases and J 2 bases; bases outside gene matches: 8. CDR3 sequence (DNA): TGTGCCAGCAGCCCGGGGGGGGACATGCCCTACGAGCAGTACTTC. Its translation: CASSPGGDMPYEQYF.

This clone was seen a handful of times. The V and J genes are TRBV6-6 and TRBJ2-5, with D unclear. The germline V and J ends were trimmed by 2 bases and 4 bases, with 5 bases remaining between them. The CDR3 has 12 amino acids. In germline, CDR1 is MNHNY, CDR2 SVGAGI (reference sequence). CDR3 amino acids: CASSYGGETQYF. The DNA of the CDR3 is TGTGCCAGCAGTTACGGCGGAGAGACCCAGTACTTC.

J is TRBJ2-7 and V is TRBV5-6; possibly TRBD1 for D (6 bases). The CDR3 sequence is 12 residues long. Germline CDR1 and CDR2: SGHDT and YYEEEE. Trimming removed 4 bases from V and 5 bases from J, with 10 bases in between. In DNA, the CDR3 is TGTGCCAGCAGCGCCGGGACACACGAGCAGTACTTC. Its translation is CASSAGTHEQYF.

The rearrangement links TRBV29-1 to TRBJ2-5; D is perhaps TRBD1 (5 bases). Trimming pared 6 bases from V and 1 base from J, leaving 15 bases between. There are 14 residues in the CDR3. CDR1 and CDR2 (germline): SQVTM, ANQGSEA. CDR3 bases: TGCAGCGTCGCCCCAACAGGAATCCAAGAGACCCAGTACTTC. The encoded protein is CSVAPTGIQETQYF.

The chain joins TRBV29-1 to TRBJ1-1; D remains ambiguous. The CDR3 is 13 amino acids. Germline V gives CDR1 SQVTM, CDR2 ANQGSEA. V lost 3 bases and J lost 0, with 8 bases in between. DNA of the CDR3: TGCAGCGTTGAGACGGCTCTGAACACTGAAGCTTTCTTT. Translating gives CSVETALNTEAFF.

The J gene is TRBJ2-5, the V gene TRBV28, with 8 bases that match TRBD1. Germline assignment: CDR1 MDHEN and CDR2 SYDVKM. The CDR3 contains 12 residues. J lost 2 bases, V lost 10 bases, and 3 bases had no gene match. CDR3 bases: TGTGCCATTCGACAGGGGCAAGAGACCCAGTACTTC. Protein sequence: CAIRQGQETQYF.

The chain uses TRBV19 and TRBJ1-1, with D unresolved. With 5 bases removed from V and 6 bases from J, the gap between germline ends came to 13 bases. The V gene's germline CDR1 is LNHDA and CDR2 SQIVND (reference sequence). The CDR3 length is 13 residues. CDR3: CASSSGVLAEAFF. Here the CDR3 DNA reads TGTGCCAGTAGTTCGGGTGTATTGGCTGAAGCTTTCTTT.

The chain links TRBV19 to TRBJ1-4, with D uncertain. The V gene lost 1 base and the J gene lost 3 bases, with 9 bases spanning the gap. This CDR3 region has 15 residues. Germline V gives CDR1 LNHDA, CDR2 SQIVND (reference sequence). The DNA for the CDR3 is TGTGCCAGTAGTATAGCTGGGGTACCTAATGAAAAACTGTTTTTT. This gives the protein CASSIAGVPNEKLFF.